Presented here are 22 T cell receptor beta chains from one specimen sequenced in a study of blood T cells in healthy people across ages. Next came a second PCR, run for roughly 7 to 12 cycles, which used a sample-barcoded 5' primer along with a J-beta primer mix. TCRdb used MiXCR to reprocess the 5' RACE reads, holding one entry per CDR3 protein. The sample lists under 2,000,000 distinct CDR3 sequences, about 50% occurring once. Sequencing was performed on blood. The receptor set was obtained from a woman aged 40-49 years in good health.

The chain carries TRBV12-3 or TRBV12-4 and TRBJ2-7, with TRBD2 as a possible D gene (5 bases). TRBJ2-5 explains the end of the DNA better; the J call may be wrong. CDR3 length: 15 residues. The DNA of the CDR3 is TGTGCCAGCAGTCCCCCGACGGGGAAAGAAGAGACCCAGTACTTC. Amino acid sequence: CASSPPTGKEETQYF.

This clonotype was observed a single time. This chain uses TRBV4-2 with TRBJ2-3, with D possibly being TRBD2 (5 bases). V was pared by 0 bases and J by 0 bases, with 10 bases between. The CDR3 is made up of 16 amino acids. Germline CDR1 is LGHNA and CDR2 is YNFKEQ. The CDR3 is CASSQDWRRSTDTQYF. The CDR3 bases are TGTGCCAGCAGCCAAGATTGGAGGCGAAGCACAGATACGCAGTATTTT.

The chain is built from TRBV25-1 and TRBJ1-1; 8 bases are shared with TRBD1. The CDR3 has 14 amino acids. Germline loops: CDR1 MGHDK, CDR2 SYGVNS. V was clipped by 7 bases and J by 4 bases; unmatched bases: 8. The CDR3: CASTWTGMSTEAFF. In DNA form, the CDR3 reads TGTGCCAGCACCTGGACAGGGATGAGCACTGAAGCTTTCTTT.

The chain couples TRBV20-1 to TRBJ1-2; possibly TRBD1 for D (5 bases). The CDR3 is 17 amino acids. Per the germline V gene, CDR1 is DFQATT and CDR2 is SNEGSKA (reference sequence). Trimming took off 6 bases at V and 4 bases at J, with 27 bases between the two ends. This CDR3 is CSASYFPEEGPGYGYTF. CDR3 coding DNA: TGCAGTGCCAGCTATTTCCCCGAGGAGGGACCTGGCTATGGCTACACCTTC.

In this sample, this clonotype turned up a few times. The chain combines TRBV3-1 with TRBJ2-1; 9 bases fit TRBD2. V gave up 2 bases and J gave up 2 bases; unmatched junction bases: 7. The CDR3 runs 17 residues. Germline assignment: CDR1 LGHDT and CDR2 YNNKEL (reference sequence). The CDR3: CASSQSPAGGPYNEQFF. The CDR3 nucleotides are TGTGCCAGCAGCCAAAGTCCAGCGGGGGGTCCCTACAATGAGCAGTTCTTC.

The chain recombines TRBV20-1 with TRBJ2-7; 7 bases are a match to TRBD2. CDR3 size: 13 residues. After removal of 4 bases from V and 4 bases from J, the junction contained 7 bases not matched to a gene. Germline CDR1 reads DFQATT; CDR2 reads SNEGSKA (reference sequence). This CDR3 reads CSATQAGWYEQYF. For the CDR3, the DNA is TGCAGTGCTACCCAAGCGGGGTGGTACGAGCAGTACTTC.

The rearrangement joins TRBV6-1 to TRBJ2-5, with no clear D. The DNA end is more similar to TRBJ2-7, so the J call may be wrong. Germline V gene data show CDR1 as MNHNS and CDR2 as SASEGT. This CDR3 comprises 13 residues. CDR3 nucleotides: TGTGCCAGCAGGATAGGCGCCGCCTACGAGCAGTACTTC. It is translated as CASRIGAAYEQYF.

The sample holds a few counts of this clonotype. Here the CDR3 reads CASSLRGTGPNTEAFF. In nucleotides, the CDR3 is TGTGCCAGCAGCTTAAGGGGCACAGGGCCGAACACTGAAGCTTTCTTT. This rearrangement joins TRBV7-2 to TRBJ1-1; maybe TRBD1 (6 bases). Deletions cut 2 bases from V and 1 base from J, with 14 bases between. Germline V CDR1 and CDR2: SGHTA, FQGNSA. This CDR3 comprises 16 residues.

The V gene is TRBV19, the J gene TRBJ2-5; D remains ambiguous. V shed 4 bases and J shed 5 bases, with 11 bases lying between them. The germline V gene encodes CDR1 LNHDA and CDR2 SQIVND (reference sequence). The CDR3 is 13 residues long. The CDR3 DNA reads TGTGCCAGTAGTACGGGCCTTCTGGAGACCCAGTACTTC. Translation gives CASSTGLLETQYF.

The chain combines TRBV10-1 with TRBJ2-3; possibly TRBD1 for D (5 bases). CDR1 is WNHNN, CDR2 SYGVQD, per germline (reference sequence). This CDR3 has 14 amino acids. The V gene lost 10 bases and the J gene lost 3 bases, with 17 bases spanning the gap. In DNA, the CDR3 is TGCGCCACCTCACCGGGCAGGGCTACAGATACGCAGTATTTT. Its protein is CATSPGRATDTQYF.

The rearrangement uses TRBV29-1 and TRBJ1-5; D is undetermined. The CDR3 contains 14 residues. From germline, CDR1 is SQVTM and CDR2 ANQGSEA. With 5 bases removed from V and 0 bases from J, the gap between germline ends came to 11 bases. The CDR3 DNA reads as TGCAGCGTTAGCCAACGGGGTAGCAATCAGCCCCAGCATTTT. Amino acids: CSVSQRGSNQPQHF.

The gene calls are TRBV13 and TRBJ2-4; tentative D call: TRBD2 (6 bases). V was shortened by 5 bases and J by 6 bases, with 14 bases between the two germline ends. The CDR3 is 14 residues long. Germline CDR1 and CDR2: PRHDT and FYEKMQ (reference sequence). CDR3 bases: TGTGCCAGCAGCCCCCAAGCGGGCCCAAACATTCAGTACTTC. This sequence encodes CASSPQAGPNIQYF.

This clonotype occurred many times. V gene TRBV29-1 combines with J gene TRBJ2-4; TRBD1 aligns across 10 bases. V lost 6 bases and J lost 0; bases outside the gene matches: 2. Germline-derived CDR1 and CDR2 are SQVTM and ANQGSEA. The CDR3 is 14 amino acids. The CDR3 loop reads CSVRDRGAKNIQYF. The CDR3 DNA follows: TGCAGCGTCCGGGACAGGGGAGCCAAAAACATTCAGTACTTC.

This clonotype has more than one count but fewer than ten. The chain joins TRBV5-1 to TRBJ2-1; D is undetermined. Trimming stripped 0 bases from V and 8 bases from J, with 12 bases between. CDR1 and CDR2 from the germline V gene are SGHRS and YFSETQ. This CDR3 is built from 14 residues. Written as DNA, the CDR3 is TGCGCCAGCAGCTTGGCCCAAGTCCGCGATGAGCAGTTCTTC. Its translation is CASSLAQVRDEQFF.

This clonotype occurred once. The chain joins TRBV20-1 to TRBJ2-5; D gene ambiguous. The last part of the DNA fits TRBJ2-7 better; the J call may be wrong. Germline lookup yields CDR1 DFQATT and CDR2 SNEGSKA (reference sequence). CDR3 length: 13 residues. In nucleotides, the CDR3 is TGCAGTGCTCCCCTTGGGCAGCATTACGAGCAGTACTTC. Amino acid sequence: CSAPLGQHYEQYF.

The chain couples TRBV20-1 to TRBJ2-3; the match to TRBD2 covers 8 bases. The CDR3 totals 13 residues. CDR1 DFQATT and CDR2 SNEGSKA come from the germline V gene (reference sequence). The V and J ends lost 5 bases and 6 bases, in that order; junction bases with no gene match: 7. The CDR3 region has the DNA TGCAGTGCTTTTAGCGGGGTAGCGGATACGCAGTATTTT. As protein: CSAFSGVADTQYF.

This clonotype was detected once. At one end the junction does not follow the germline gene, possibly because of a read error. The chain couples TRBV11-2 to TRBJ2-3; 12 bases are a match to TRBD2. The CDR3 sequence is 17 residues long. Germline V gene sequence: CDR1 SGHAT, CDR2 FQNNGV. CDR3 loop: CAGSFNGLAGSTDTQYF. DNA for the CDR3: TGTGCCGGCAGCTTTAATGGACTAGCGGGAAGCACAGATACGCAGTATTTT.

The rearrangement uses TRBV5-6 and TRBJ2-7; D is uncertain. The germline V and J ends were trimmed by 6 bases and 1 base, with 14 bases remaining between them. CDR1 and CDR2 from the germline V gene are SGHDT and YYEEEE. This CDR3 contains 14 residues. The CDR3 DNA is TGTGCCAGCACCATCCGATTGGGTTCCTACGAGCAGTACTTC. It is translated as CASTIRLGSYEQYF. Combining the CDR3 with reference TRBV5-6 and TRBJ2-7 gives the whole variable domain DAGVTQSPTHLIKTRGQQVTLRCSPKSGHDTVSWYQQALGQGPQFIFQYYEEEERQRGNFPDRFSGHQFPNYSSELNVNALLLGDSALYLCASTIRLGSYEQYFGPGTRLTVT.

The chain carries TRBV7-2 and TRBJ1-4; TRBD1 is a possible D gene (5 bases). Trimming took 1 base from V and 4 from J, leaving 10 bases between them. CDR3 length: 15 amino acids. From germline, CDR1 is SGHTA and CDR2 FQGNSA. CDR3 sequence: CASSLVGGFNEKLFF. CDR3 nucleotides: TGTGCCAGCAGCTTAGTGGGGGGATTTAATGAAAAACTGTTTTTT. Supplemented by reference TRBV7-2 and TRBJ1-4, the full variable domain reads GAGVSQSPSNKVTEKGKDVELRCDPISGHTALYWYRQSLGQGLEFLIYFQGNSAPDKSGLPSDRFSAERTGGSVSTLTIQRTQQEDSAVYLCASSLVGGFNEKLFFGSGTQLSVL.

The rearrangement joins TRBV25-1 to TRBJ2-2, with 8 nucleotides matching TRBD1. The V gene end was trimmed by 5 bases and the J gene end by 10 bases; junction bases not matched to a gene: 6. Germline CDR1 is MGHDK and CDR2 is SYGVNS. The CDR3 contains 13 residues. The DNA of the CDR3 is TGTGCCAGCAGTTTCAGGACAGGGTCGGAGCTGTTTTTT. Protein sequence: CASSFRTGSELFF.

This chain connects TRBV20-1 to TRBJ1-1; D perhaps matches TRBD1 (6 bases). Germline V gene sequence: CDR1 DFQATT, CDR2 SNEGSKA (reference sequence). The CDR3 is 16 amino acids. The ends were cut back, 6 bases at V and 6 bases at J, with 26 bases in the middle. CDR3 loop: CSADGREGVFGAEAFF. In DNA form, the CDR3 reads TGCAGTGCCGACGGACGGGAGGGGGTTTTTGGCGCTGAAGCTTTCTTT.

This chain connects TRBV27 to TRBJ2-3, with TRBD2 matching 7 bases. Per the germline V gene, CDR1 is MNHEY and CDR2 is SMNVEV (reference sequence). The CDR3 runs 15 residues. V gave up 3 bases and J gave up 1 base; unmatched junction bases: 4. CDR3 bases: TGTGCCAGCAGTTTTTCGGGGAGGGGCACAGATACGCAGTATTTT. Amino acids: CASSFSGRGTDTQYF.